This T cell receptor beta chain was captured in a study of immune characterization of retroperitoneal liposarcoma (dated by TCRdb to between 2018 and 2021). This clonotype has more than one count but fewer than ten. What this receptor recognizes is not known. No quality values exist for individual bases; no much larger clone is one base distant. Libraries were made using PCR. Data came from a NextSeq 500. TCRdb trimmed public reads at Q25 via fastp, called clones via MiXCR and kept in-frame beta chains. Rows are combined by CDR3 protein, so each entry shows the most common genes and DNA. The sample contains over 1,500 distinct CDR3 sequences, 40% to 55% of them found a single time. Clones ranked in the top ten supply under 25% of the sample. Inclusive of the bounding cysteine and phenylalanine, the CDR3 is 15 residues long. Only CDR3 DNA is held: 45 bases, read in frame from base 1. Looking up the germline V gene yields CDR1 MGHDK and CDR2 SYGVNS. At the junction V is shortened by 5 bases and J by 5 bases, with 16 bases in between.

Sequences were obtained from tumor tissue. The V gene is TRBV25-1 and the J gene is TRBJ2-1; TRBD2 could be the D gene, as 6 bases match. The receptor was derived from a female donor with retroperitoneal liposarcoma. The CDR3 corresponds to CASSSGTSLNNEQFF. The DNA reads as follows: TGTGCCAGCAGTTCCGGGACTTCCCTAAACAATGAGCAGTTCTTC.